This is a list of T cell receptor beta chains from one sample in a study of PD-1 blockade in classical Hodgkin lymphoma. Produced via immunoSEQ multiplex PCR; TCRdb's table is partial and in-frame only. There are about 60,000 clones in the sample; around nine tenths occur only once, and approximately 8% lies in the top ten. The sequencing here drew on peripheral blood mononuclear cells (PBMCs), taken before the fourth cycle of nivolumab. The origin of the receptors is a human donor with classical Hodgkin lymphoma. The CDR3 runs from the conserved cysteine through the conserved F or W. Fields, in order: J gene, V gene, CDR3 protein.

TRBJ1-2 TRBV15 CATSRVDQDSYGYTF
TRBJ1-2 TRBV28 CASRTRQGAAYGYTF
- TRBV20-1 CSASLYEQYF
TRBJ1-1 TRBV27 CASSLRGGGTEAFF
TRBJ1-5 TRBV28 CASSLTSLYSNQPQHF
TRBJ2-5 TRBV4-1 CASSRGGLETQYF
TRBJ2-5 TRBV7-2 CASSLASETQYF
TRBJ1-1 TRBV30 CAWLGPMNTEAFF
TRBJ2-3 TRBV30 CAWSVPPLGAQYF
TRBJ2-3 TRBV6-1 CATRLAAYADTQYF
TRBJ2-1 TRBV6-5 CASSPGSGYNEQFF
TRBJ1-4 TRBV2 CASKKGGNNEKLFF
TRBJ2-1 TRBV27 CASSPTSGRALIHEQFF
TRBJ2-1 TRBV6-1 CASSEVWLNNEQFF
TRBJ2-1 TRBV9 CASSPLGTSGRVEQFF
TRBJ2-3 TRBV28 CASSLAPLTHPTDTQYF
TRBJ1-4 TRBV29-1 CSVVGPPTNEKLFF
TRBJ2-3 TRBV5-1 CASSLARDGDTQYF
TRBJ2-5 TRBV6-6 CASRRGETQYF
TRBJ2-3 TRBV27 CASSFADTQYF
TRBJ2-1 TRBV5-1 CASSDAGDNEQFF
TRBJ1-2 TRBV5-1 CASSLGTGNGYTF
TRBJ1-4 TRBV28 CASSSGTGPTNEKLFF
TRBJ1-1 TRBV7-9 CASSGGQDGTEAFF
TRBJ1-5 TRBV6-5 CASSYSRVQPQHF
TRBJ1-5 TRBV19 CASSISWFSNQPQHF
TRBJ1-2 TRBV29-1 CSVEGGRNYGYTF
TRBJ1-2 TRBV9 CASSVEPNDNYGYTF
TRBJ1-1 TRBV6-1 CASRIGTETEAFF
TRBJ1-2 TRBV4-1 CASSQAGQSYGYTF
TRBJ2-1 TRBV19 CASSIGMSSYNEQFF
TRBJ2-3 TRBV7-6 CASSLGSPGTDTQYF
TRBJ2-3 TRBV18 CASSPLWASSTDTQYF